This passage covers 27 T cell receptor beta chains from one sample sequenced in a study of low-dose radiotherapy and immunotherapy resistance in tumors. TRAV and TRBV primers primed cDNA for both TCRalpha and TCRbeta. TCRs underwent 20 PCR cycles of amplification with a constant-region primer and V-primer adapter. TCRdb ran MiXCR on the reads and lists one entry per CDR3 protein. Of about 58,000 distinct CDR3 sequences in the sample, about 23% are singletons; the top ten hold 5.5% to 8.5%. The time point: after trial treatment. Documented treatment: LDRT plus nivolumab, ipilimumab, low-dose cyclophosphamide and aspirin (RACIN trial). The sequencing here drew on PBMCs, taken after low-dose radiotherapy plus immunotherapy. The receptor source for this set is a male donor with prostate cancer.

This clonotype was observed at least ten times. V gene TRBV5-5 combines with J gene TRBJ2-5, with a possible D match to TRBD1 (6 bases). The CDR3 is 15 amino acids. Trimming pared 4 bases from V and 1 base from J, leaving 14 bases between. CDR1 and CDR2 from the germline V gene are SGHKS and YYEKEE (reference sequence). CDR3 in DNA: TGTGCCAGCAGCCCCTCGACAGGATTCCAAGAGACCCAGTACTTC. Protein product: CASSPSTGFQETQYF.

This clonotype was detected ten times or more. The chain employs TRBV7-2 and TRBJ2-5, with TRBD2 as a possible D gene (5 bases). This CDR3 has 16 amino acids. V lost 3 bases to trimming and J lost 6 bases, with 20 bases between them. Germline V gene lookup returns CDR1 SGHTA and CDR2 FQGNSA. CDR3 region: CASSFTPSGGLKTQYF. The CDR3 DNA is TGTGCCAGCAGCTTCACACCCAGCGGAGGTTTAAAGACCCAGTACTTC.

This chain uses TRBV11-2 with TRBJ2-1; 7 bases are shared with TRBD1. The CDR3 extends over 15 amino acids. Trimming took 5 bases from V and 2 from J; bases not matched to a gene: 6. Germline V gene data show CDR1 as SGHAT and CDR2 as FQNNGV. The CDR3 loop is CASSHSGQTYNEQFF. CDR3 in DNA: TGTGCCAGCAGCCACTCGGGACAGACCTACAATGAGCAGTTCTTC.

This clonotype was recorded many times. The chain combines TRBV24-1 with TRBJ2-1, with 14 bases identical to TRBD2. This CDR3 comprises 16 residues. Germline trimming cut 4 bases from V and 7 bases from J; bases unmatched to any gene: 5. Germline CDR1 is KGHDR and CDR2 is SFDVKD. CDR3 region: CATSDRLAGGTNEQFF. The CDR3 DNA reads as TGTGCCACCAGTGACCGACTAGCGGGGGGGACGAATGAGCAGTTCTTC.

This clonotype was counted ten times or more. The CDR3: CASSVDSGFGYTF. The CDR3 bases are TGTGCCAGCAGTGTCGACAGTGGCTTTGGCTACACCTTC. J is TRBJ1-2 and V is TRBV6-2 or TRBV6-3; possibly TRBD1 for D (5 bases). The germline V and J ends were trimmed by 5 bases and 7 bases, with 14 bases remaining between them. The CDR3 covers 13 residues. Germline V CDR1 and CDR2: MNHEY, SVGEGT.

Notes on this clonotype: One end of the junction does not line up with germline, which may come from a read error. The chain carries TRBV7-2 and TRBJ2-1, with D possibly TRBD2 on 6 matching bases. The CDR3 is 9 residues long. Per germline, CDR1 SGHTA and CDR2 FQGNSA. As DNA, the CDR3 is TGTGCCAGCAGCTTAGGGGGGGTCTGG. Protein: CASSLGGVW.

This clonotype occurred many times. V usage is TRBV11-2 and J usage is TRBJ1-1; D not certain. Germline CDR1 reads SGHAT; CDR2 reads FQNNGV. V lost 5 bases to trimming and J lost 6 bases, with 13 bases between them. CDR3 length: 13 residues. The CDR3 reads CASSLPAGAEAFF. The CDR3 region has the DNA TGTGCCAGCAGCCTCCCGGCAGGAGCTGAAGCTTTCTTT.

This clonotype appeared many times. V usage is TRBV7-2 and J usage is TRBJ2-4, with 7 bases aligning to TRBD2. CDR3 length equals 16 residues. The V segment lost 5 bases and the J segment 0 bases; nucleotides outside the gene matches: 7. CDR1 is SGHTA and CDR2 is FQGNSA in the germline V gene. CDR3 sequence (DNA): TGTGCCAGCAGCCCGCAGCGGGGTCTAGCCAAAAACATTCAGTACTTC. Its protein is CASSPQRGLAKNIQYF.

This clonotype has ten or more counts. This chain connects TRBV24-1 to TRBJ2-1, with TRBD2 matching over 9 bases. CDR3 length: 15 amino acids. The J segment lost 7 bases and the V segment lost 4 bases, leaving 7 bases of the junction unmatched. Per germline, CDR1 KGHDR and CDR2 SFDVKD. CDR3 in amino acids: CATSDPSGRINEQFF. CDR3 coding DNA: TGTGCCACCAGTGACCCCAGCGGGAGGATAAATGAGCAGTTCTTC.

This clonotype has ten or more counts. The chain couples TRBV20-1 to TRBJ2-6; D possibly corresponds to TRBD1 (5 bases). V was cut by 3 bases and J by 2 bases, with 14 bases left in between. Per germline, CDR1 DFQATT and CDR2 SNEGSKA (reference sequence). The CDR3 covers 16 residues. CDR3 region: CSASVREKAGANVLTF. The DNA for the CDR3 is TGCAGTGCTAGCGTCAGGGAAAAGGCTGGGGCCAACGTCCTGACTTTC.

This clonotype was counted ten times or more. The chain is built from TRBV29-1 and TRBJ1-2; the D is unclear. The CDR3 loop spans 13 amino acids. Per the germline V gene, CDR1 is SQVTM and CDR2 is ANQGSEA. V was trimmed by 6 bases and J by 4 bases, leaving 15 bases between them. The CDR3 nucleotides read TGCAGCGTCGCTGGGGTTCACCCCTATGGCTACACCTTC. Its translation is CSVAGVHPYGYTF.

This clonotype was observed many times. The genes are TRBV7-2 and TRBJ2-6; no clear D gene. Germline CDR1 is SGHTA and CDR2 is FQGNSA. V gave up 1 base and J gave up 1 base, with 5 bases separating them. The CDR3 extends over 15 amino acids. CDR3: CASSLGLSGANVLTF. The CDR3, as DNA: TGTGCCAGCAGCTTAGGGTTGTCTGGGGCCAACGTCCTGACTTTC.

This clonotype was recorded many times. The chain has TRBV7-8 and TRBJ1-1, with no clear D. The V gene's germline CDR1 is SGHVS and CDR2 FQNEAQ. The CDR3 is made up of 12 amino acids. The germline V and J ends were trimmed by 5 bases and 5 bases, with 9 bases remaining between them. CDR3: CASSHGTTEAFF. DNA of the CDR3: TGTGCCAGCAGCCATGGTACGACTGAAGCTTTCTTT.

This clonotype occurred once. A far more abundant clone sits one base away, making this likely a read error. V and J are TRBV4-2 and TRBJ2-5; tentatively, D is TRBD2 (6 bases). The CDR3 has 17 amino acids. Trimming removed 0 bases from V and 11 bases from J, with 25 bases in between. Germline lookup yields CDR1 LGHNA and CDR2 YNFKEQ. The CDR3 reads CASSQDGSSAGYNEQYF. The CDR3 region has the DNA TGTGCCAGCAGCCAAGATGGGTCTAGCGCAGGATACAATGAGCAGTACTTC.

A remark on this clonotype: A read error likely explains this, since a far larger clone differs by one base. V and J are TRBV28 and TRBJ2-7; 8 bases agree with TRBD2. Germline V gives CDR1 MDHEN, CDR2 SYDVKM. The junction had 11 bases not matched to a gene; V was cut back by 3 bases and J by 7 bases. The CDR3 sequence is 15 residues long. CDR3 sequence: CASSLGGRTAHEQYF. For the CDR3, the DNA is TGTGCCAGCAGTTTGGGCGGGAGGACGGCCCATGAGCAGTACTTC.

This clonotype was found many times. The rearrangement uses TRBV19 and TRBJ2-3, with 13 bases matching TRBD2. V shed 11 bases, J shed 2 bases, and the junction held 7 bases outside the gene matches. CDR3 length equals 15 residues. Germline V CDR1 and CDR2: LNHDA, SQIVND (reference sequence). CDR3 in DNA: TGTGCCGCCTCCGGGACTAGCGGGACCACAGATACGCAGTATTTT. This translates into CAASGTSGTTDTQYF.

This clonotype was picked up many times. CDR3: CASSESAVNLRKQYF. The CDR3 DNA sequence: TGTGCCAGTTCTGAAAGCGCGGTGAACCTACGAAAGCAGTACTTC. The chain combines TRBV19 with TRBJ2-7; D remains ambiguous. Germline values: CDR1 LNHDA, CDR2 SQIVND (reference sequence). The CDR3 is 15 residues long. The V end lost 8 bases, the J end lost 8 bases, and 25 bases lay between the germline ends.

A few counts support this clonotype. The V and J genes are TRBV6-2 or TRBV6-3 and TRBJ2-7; weak D call: TRBD1 (6 bases). This CDR3 contains 15 residues. Germline lookup yields CDR1 MNHEY and CDR2 SVGEGT. V lost 5 bases, J lost 0 bases, and 14 bases lay in between. CDR3 region: CASSLQGLPSYEQYF. The CDR3 coding sequence is TGTGCCAGCAGTCTACAGGGTCTACCCTCCTACGAGCAGTACTTC.

Comment on this clonotype: A far larger clone is off by one base, so a read error is likely. The chain carries TRBV3-1 and TRBJ2-1; D could derive from TRBD1 or TRBD2 (5 bases each). This CDR3 is 15 amino acids long. V was shortened by 4 bases and J by 10 bases, with 20 bases between the two germline ends. Germline CDR1 and CDR2: LGHDT and YNNKEL (reference sequence). The CDR3 DNA is TGTGCCAGCAGCCTTAAGGGGTCTGTCCCGGGGGAGCAGTTCTTC. Residues: CASSLKGSVPGEQFF.

This clonotype was seen repeatedly, ten times or more. The chain has TRBV28 and TRBJ2-7, with 9 bases identical to TRBD1. V was clipped by 3 bases and J by 9 bases; unmatched bases: 9. This CDR3 spans 14 amino acids. The germline gives CDR1 MDHEN, CDR2 SYDVKM. The CDR3 DNA reads TGTGCCAGCAGTTTGGACGGGACAGGGTCTGCGCAGTACTTC. This codes for CASSLDGTGSAQYF.

This clonotype was recorded at least ten times. The rearrangement links TRBV6-1 to TRBJ2-4; D may be TRBD2 (6 bases). Trimming took off 1 base at V and 12 bases at J, with 10 bases between the two ends. Germline values: CDR1 MNHNS, CDR2 SASEGT. The CDR3 length is 12 residues. Here the CDR3 DNA reads TGTGCCAGCAGTGAAGGGGACTTAAGTCAGTACTTC. It encodes CASSEGDLSQYF.

The table lists this clonotype with many counts. The gene calls are TRBV14 and TRBJ1-3; D gene uncertain. The V end lost 2 bases, the J end lost 2 bases, and 16 bases lay between the germline ends. Germline CDR1 and CDR2: SGHDN and FVKESK. There are 17 residues in the CDR3. In DNA form, the CDR3 reads TGTGCCAGCAGCCAACGAGGCCTCAGTTCCCCTGGAAACACCATATATTTT. Translation: CASSQRGLSSPGNTIYF.

The CDR3 DNA sequence: TGCAGCGTTTTCAGCGGGGTTTCGTTCTTC. Encoded protein: CSVFSGVSFF. The rearrangement uses TRBV29-1 and TRBJ2-1, with 7 nucleotides matching TRBD2. The CDR3 covers 10 residues. Germline V gene lookup returns CDR1 SQVTM and CDR2 ANQGSEA. Unmatched junction bases numbered 7, after V lost 5 bases and J lost 15 bases.

This clonotype was detected ten times or more. This chain joins TRBV5-5 and TRBJ1-4; D not certain. V gave up 1 base and J gave up 8 bases, with 15 bases separating them. Germline CDR1 and CDR2: SGHKS and YYEKEE (reference sequence). The CDR3 is made up of 15 amino acids. The CDR3 loop reads CASSLLTTDQEKLFF. CDR3 DNA: TGTGCCAGCAGCTTGCTTACAACAGACCAAGAAAAACTGTTTTTT. Using reference TRBV5-5 and TRBJ1-4 for the parts outside the CDR3, the full variable domain is DAGVTQSPTHLIKTRGQQVTLRCSPISGHKSVSWYQQVLGQGPQFIFQYYEKEERGRGNFPDRFSARQFPNYSSELNVNALLLGDSALYLCASSLLTTDQEKLFFGSGTQLSVL.

This clonotype was seen many times. The chain links TRBV28 to TRBJ2-4; weak D call: TRBD2 (6 bases). V was clipped by 9 bases and J by 3 bases, with 12 bases between them. The CDR3 is 13 amino acids. CDR1 and CDR2 from the germline V gene are MDHEN and SYDVKM. In nucleotides, the CDR3 is TGTGCCAGTCGGGAGTTTGGCAAAAACATTCAGTACTTC. Translating it yields CASREFGKNIQYF.

In the case of this clonotype: Since a far larger clone is one base different, this is likely a read error. V is TRBV7-9 and J is TRBJ2-7; 8 bases agree with TRBD2. Trimming took 5 bases from V and 7 from J; bases not matched to a gene: 10. CDR3 length equals 14 residues. The germline V gene has CDR1 SEHNR and CDR2 FQNEAQ (reference sequence). CDR3 sequence: CASSPGGRINEQYF. The CDR3 DNA is TGTGCCAGCAGCCCGGGGGGGCGGATCAATGAGCAGTACTTC. Based on the CDR3 plus reference TRBV7-9 and TRBJ2-7, the full variable domain is DTGVSQNPRHKITKRGQNVTFRCDPISEHNRLYWYRQTLGQGPEFLTYFQNEAQLEKSRLLSDRFSAERPKGSFSTLEIQRTEQGDSAMYLCASSPGGRINEQYFGPGTRLTVT.

At least ten counts were recorded for this clonotype. The chain recombines TRBV20-1 with TRBJ2-7; tentatively, D is TRBD2 (5 bases). CDR1 is DFQATT and CDR2 is SNEGSKA in the germline V gene (reference sequence). The CDR3 length is 16 residues. V shed 0 bases and J shed 1 base, with 16 bases lying between them. In DNA, the CDR3 is TGCAGTGCTAGAGATTTTGAGGGAGTCGGATCCTACGAGCAGTACTTC. This gives the protein CSARDFEGVGSYEQYF.